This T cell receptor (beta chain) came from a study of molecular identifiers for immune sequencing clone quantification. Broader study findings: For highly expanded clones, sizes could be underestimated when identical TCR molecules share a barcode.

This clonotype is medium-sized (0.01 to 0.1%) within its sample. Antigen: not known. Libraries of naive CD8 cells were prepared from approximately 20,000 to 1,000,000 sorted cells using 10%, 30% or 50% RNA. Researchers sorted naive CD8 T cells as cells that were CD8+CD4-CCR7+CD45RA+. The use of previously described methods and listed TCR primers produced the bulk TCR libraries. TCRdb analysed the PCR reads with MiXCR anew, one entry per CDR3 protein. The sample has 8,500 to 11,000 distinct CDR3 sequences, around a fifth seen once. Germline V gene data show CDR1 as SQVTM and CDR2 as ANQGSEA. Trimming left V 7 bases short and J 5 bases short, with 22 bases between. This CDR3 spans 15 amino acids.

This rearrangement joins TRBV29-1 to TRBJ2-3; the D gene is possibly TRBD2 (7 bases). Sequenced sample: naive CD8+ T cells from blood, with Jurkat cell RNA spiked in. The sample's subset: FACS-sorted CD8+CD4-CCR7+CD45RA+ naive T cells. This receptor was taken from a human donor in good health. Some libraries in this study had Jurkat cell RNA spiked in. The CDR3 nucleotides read TGCAGCGCCCGCCTATGGGTGGGGGGGCGAGATACGCAGTATTTT. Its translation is CSARLWVGGRDTQYF.